Listed here is a single TCR beta chain. Antigen specificity is unknown. The record originates from a study of Tregs in tolerant kidney transplant recipients. Study as a whole: The nonmyeloablative bone marrow transplants came from related graft donors, with transient mixed chimerism.

CDR3 size: 14 residues. Germline CDR1 is KGHSH and CDR2 is LQKENI. The V gene lost 6 bases and the J gene lost 8 bases, with 17 bases spanning the gap. General study findings and limits: Biological reproducibility was not directly addressed, but technical replication error appeared minimal. Changing PCR primers prevented nucleotide comparison between some patients' samples.

Assay: immunoSEQ multiplex PCR; the TCRdb copy retains only in-frame clones and omits some. The data contain approximately 100,000 clones, 93% of them singletons. Thawed PBMCs were FACS-sorted into unstimulated CD4+CD25+CD127- regulatory T cells, CD4+CD25- non-regulatory cells, CD4 and CD8 cells. The TCR sequence derives from a human donor who received a combined kidney and bone marrow transplant. Here the sequenced sample was CD4+ T cells from blood, taken before the transplant. The V gene is TRBV18, the J gene TRBJ1-3; D is unresolved. This chain's CDR3 is CASSSRAFRYTIYF. The CDR3 DNA follows: TGTGCCAGCTCGTCGAGGGCGTTCAGATACACCATATATTTT.